This T cell receptor beta chain is drawn from a study of a mutant IDH1 vaccine in newly diagnosed glioma. For the study at large: The study started vaccination 4-6 weeks after radiotherapy alone, or with temozolomide cycles. Most patients had received both radiotherapy and temozolomide, the prior options being radiotherapy, temozolomide, or both. Overall study findings and caveats: Any relationship between pseudoprogression and changes in top peripheral T cell clonotypes seemed absent.

The CDR3 has 14 residues. Trimming stripped 7 bases from V and 4 bases from J, with 14 bases between. Germline V gene data show CDR1 as SGHVS and CDR2 as FNYEAQ. Time point of the sample: week 35, safety follow-up. Every vaccination contained 300 ug of the mutant IDH1 20-mer peptide and was paired with topical imiquimod. Remarks on this clone: The antigen is not known.

TCRdb's copy holds only in-frame clones and misses some; the assay was immunoSEQ multiplex PCR. The sample consists of about 54,000 clones, 80% to 90% of them appearing once. This clonotype was sampled from a woman aged 18-29 years with glioma. Sequencing used PBMCs, obtained from a glioma patient whose treatment included an IDH1 peptide vaccine. J is TRBJ1-5 and V is TRBV7-6, with D perhaps matching TRBD1 (5 bases). The CDR3 loop reads CASISRDGNQPQHF. CDR3 nucleotides: TGTGCCAGCATAAGCCGGGACGGTAATCAGCCCCAGCATTTT.